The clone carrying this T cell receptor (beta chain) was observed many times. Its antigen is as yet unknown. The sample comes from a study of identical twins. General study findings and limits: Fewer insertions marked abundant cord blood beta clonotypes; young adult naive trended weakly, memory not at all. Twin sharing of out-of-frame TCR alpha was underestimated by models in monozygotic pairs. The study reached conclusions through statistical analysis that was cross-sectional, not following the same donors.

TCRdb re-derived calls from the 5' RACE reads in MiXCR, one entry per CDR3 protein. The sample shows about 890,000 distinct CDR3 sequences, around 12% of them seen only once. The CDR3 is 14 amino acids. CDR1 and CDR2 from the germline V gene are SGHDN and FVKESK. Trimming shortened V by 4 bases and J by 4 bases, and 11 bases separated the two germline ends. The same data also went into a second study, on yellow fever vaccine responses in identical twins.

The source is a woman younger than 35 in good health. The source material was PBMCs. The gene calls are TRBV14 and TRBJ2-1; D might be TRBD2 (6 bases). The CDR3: CASSPSAGYNEQFF. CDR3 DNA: TGTGCCAGCAGCCCCTCGGCGGGGTACAATGAGCAGTTCTTC.